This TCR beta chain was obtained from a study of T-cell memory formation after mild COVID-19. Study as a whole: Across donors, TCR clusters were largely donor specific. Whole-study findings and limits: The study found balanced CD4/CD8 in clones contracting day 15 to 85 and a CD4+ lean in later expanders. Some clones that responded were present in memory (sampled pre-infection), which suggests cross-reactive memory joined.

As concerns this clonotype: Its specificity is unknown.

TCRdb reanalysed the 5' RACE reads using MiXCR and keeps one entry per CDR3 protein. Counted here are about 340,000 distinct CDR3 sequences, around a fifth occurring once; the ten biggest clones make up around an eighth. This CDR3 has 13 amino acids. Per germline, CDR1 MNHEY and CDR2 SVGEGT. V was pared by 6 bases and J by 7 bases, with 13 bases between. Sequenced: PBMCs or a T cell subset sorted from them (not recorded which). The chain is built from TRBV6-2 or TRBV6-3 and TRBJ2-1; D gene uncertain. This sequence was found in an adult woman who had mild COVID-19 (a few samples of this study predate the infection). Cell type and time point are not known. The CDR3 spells CASRQHTRNEQFF. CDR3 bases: TGTGCCAGCAGGCAACACACCAGAAATGAGCAGTTCTTC.